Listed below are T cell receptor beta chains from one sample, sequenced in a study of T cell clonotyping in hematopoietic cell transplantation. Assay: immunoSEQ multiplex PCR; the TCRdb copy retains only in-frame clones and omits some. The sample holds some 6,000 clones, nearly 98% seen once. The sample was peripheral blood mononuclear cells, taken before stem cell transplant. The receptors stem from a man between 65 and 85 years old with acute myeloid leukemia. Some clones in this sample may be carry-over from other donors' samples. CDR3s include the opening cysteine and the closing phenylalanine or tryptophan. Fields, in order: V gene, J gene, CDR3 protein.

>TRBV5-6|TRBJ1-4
CASSPDRGRQYEKLFF
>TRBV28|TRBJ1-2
CASSLSWQTVLGYTF
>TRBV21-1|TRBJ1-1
CASSKVRTGKMNTEAFF
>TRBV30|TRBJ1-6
CAWRGSYNSPLHF
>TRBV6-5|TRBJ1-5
CASSYSWEGNQPQHF
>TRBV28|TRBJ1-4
CASLGTNNEKLFF
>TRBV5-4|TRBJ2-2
CASSAESSNTGELFF
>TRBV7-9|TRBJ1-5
CASSLLGSNQPQHF
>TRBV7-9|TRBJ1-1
CASSRGGLNTEAFF
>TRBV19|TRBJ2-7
CASPPESPSYEQYF
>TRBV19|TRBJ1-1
CASSTAYSNTEAFF
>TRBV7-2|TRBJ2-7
CASSLAGGGYEQYF
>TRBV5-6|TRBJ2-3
CASSWDSRRTDTQYF
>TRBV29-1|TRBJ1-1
CSACLGLNTEAFF
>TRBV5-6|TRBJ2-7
CASSLARTYEQYF
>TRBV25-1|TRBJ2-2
CASIGLANTGELFF
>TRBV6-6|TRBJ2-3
CASSPRGASTDTQYF
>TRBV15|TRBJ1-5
CATRQGGQPQHF
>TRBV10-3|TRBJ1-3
CAIRTTTEGNTIYF
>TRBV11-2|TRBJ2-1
CASSPSSPRAYNEQFF
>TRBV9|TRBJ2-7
CASSPNPSGSYEQYF
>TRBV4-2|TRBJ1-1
CASSLRVNTEAFF
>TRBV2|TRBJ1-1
CASSSEGYTEAFF
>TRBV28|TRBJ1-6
CASSPLQIYNSPLHF
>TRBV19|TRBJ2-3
CASSGAGHPSTDTQYF
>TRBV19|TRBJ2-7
CASSPGQGPYEQYF
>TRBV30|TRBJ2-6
CACPKVGTGANVLTF
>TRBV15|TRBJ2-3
CATSRDPAGAADTQYF
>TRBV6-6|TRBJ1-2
CASGTSGYTF
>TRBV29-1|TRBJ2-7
CSVSGTGAYEQYF
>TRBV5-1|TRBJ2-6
CASSAVNSGANVLTF
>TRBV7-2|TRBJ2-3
CASSPRGLAGAPDTQYF
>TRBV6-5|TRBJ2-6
CASRPTSGANVLTF
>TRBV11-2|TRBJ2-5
CASSLGGGAGETQYF
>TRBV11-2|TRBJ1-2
CASIPNRDRANYGYTF
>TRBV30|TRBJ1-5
CAWSPITGLQPQHF
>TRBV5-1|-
CASSLWDSREQYF
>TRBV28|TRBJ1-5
CASSALGSGGNQPQHF
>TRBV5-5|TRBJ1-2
CASSLEPGYYGYTF
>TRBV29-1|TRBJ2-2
CSATGDADTGELFF
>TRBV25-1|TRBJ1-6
CASSPYGQGASSPLHF
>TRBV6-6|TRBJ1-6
CASSYSQGSPLHF